Included here is one TCR beta chain sequence, with context. The antigen remains undetermined. None of the patients had undergone any treatment ahead of thyroid surgery. This record belongs to a study of metastatic and nonmetastatic thyroid tumors. Study-wide background: Comparison of repertoires was carried out across blood and tumor or nodule tissue from malignant and benign thyroid patients.

Study outcomes and limitations: Compared with benign nodules, malignant thyroid tumors were reported to have significantly higher TCR beta diversity in both blood and tumor.

V was cut by 5 bases and J by 0 bases, with 13 bases left in between. The CDR3 spans 15 residues. Germline CDR1 SGHAT, CDR2 FQNNGV. Authors' analysis steps: A classifier of distant metastasis in papillary thyroid cancer was built from CDR3 differences (across clinicopathological groups). TCRdb reprocessed the PCR reads via MiXCR. These V and J calls derive from TCRdb rather than the authors' analysis. The table has roughly 70,000 clones, roughly 18% seen once. V is TRBV11-2 and J is TRBJ1-1; D is unresolved. The specimen was blood. The TCR was taken from a female donor with papillary thyroid cancer or a benign thyroid nodule (not recorded which). Some clones in this sample may be carry-over from other donors' samples. The CDR3 DNA sequence: TGTGCCAGCAGCCATCCGGTGGGGATGAACACTGAAGCTTTCTTT. It yields the protein CASSHPVGMNTEAFF.